The rows below give T cell receptor beta chains drawn from one sample of a study of T cells in Graves' hyperthyroidism and ophthalmopathy. TCRdb re-called the multiplex PCR reads with MiXCR, one entry per CDR3 protein. Altogether roughly 300,000 distinct CDR3 sequences are present, less than 30% being singletons, with the ten largest covering about a quarter. The material sequenced was blood. These TCRs come from a man aged 35-49 years with Graves' hyperthyroidism that later progressed to Graves' ophthalmopathy. Both conserved end residues are part of each CDR3. The D gene is left open where the match is weak. Only some rows state a clone size, as once, few, many or a class for expanded clones.

size	V	D	J	length	CDR3	DNA
NA	TRBV29-1	NA	TRBJ2-7	13	CSASSTLSNEQYF	TGCAGCGCCTCGTCTACGCTCTCTAACGAGCAGTACTTC
NA	TRBV28	NA	TRBJ2-7	12	CASSSATYEQYF	TGTGCCAGCAGTTCCGCTACCTACGAGCAGTACTTC
NA	TRBV6-1	NA	TRBJ2-5	15	CASSELGGGAGTQYF	TGTGCCAGCAGTGAACTAGGAGGAGGTGCCGGGACCCAGTACTTC
many	TRBV10-3	TRBD2	TRBJ2-7	14	CAISERGGSYEQYF	TGTGCCATCAGTGAAAGGGGAGGGTCCTACGAGCAGTACTTC
many	TRBV6-5	TRBD1	TRBJ1-2	12	CASRTGSYGYTF	TGTGCCAGCAGGACAGGGTCTTATGGCTACACCTTC
NA	TRBV6-2/TRBV6-3	TRBD2	TRBJ2-7	14	CASTSSGPLYEQYF	TGTGCCAGCACATCTAGCGGGCCGCTATACGAGCAGTACTTC
many	TRBV7-8	NA	TRBJ1-3	16	CASSLGAGGLGNTIYF	TGTGCCAGCAGCTTAGGTGCCGGGGGCCTAGGAAACACCATATATTTT
many	TRBV30	TRBD2	TRBJ2-2	15	CAPPSSGRNTGELFF	TGTGCCCCGCCCTCTAGCGGGAGGAACACCGGGGAGCTGTTTTTT
many	TRBV2	NA	TRBJ1-5	13	CASSSQANQPQHF	TGTGCCAGCAGCTCCCAGGCCAATCAGCCCCAGCATTTT
many	TRBV12-3/TRBV12-4	NA	TRBJ1-5	15	CASSVSGTYNQPQHF	TGTGCCAGCAGCGTCTCCGGGACATATAATCAGCCCCAGCATTTT
NA	TRBV5-1	NA	TRBJ1-4	19	CASSTRVVWRAGRHEKLFF	TGCGCCAGCAGCACGAGGGTTGTGTGGAGGGCAGGGAGGCATGAAAAACTGTTTTTT
NA	TRBV30	NA	TRBJ1-1	15	CAWSVLDPGNTEAFF	TGTGCCTGGAGTGTACTGGATCCGGGGAACACTGAAGCTTTCTTT
NA	TRBV6-5	TRBD1	TRBJ1-1	15	CASSYVGTGNTEAFF	TGTGCCAGCAGTTACGTGGGGACAGGGAACACTGAAGCTTTCTTT
many	TRBV30	NA	TRBJ2-7	19	CAWSVRLGRGGQRPYEQYF	TGTGCCTGGAGTGTACGGTTAGGTCGCGGGGGACAGCGACCCTACGAGCAGTACTTC
many	TRBV12-3/TRBV12-4	TRBD2	TRBJ2-7	15	CASSLTASGSYEQYF	TGTGCCAGCAGTTTAACGGCTAGCGGTTCCTACGAGCAGTACTTC
NA	TRBV5-5	TRBD1	TRBJ1-6	16	CASSLVRDRRNSPLHF	TGTGCCAGCAGCTTGGTCCGGGACAGGAGAAATTCACCCCTCCACTTT
once	TRBV20-1	TRBD2	TRBJ2-5	17	CSARDQGLAGVIETQYF	TGCAGTGCTAGAGATCAGGGACTAGCGGGAGTAATCGAGACCCAGTACTTC
many	TRBV6-1	NA	TRBJ2-2	14	CASRLRVWTGELFF	TGTGCCAGCAGACTCAGGGTGTGGACCGGGGAGCTGTTTTTT
NA	TRBV6-1	NA	TRBJ2-5	15	CASSRTGTNQETQYF	TGTGCCAGCAGCCGAACGGGGACCAACCAAGAGACCCAGTACTTC
many	TRBV30	NA	TRBJ1-5	14	CAWSKSYSNQPQHF	TGTGCCTGGAGTAAGAGCTATAGCAATCAGCCCCAGCATTTT
many	TRBV4-1	NA	TRBJ1-1	14	CASSSPAKNTEAFF	TGCGCCAGCAGCTCCCCCGCCAAGAACACTGAAGCTTTCTTT
few	TRBV28	NA	TRBJ2-7	11	CASSLVDKEYF	TGTGCCAGCAGCCTCGTGGACAAGGAGTACTTC
many	TRBV15	NA	TRBJ1-4	15	CATSTLVGLNEKLFF	TGTGCCACCAGCACCTTGGTAGGGTTAAATGAAAAACTGTTTTTT
NA	TRBV20-1	TRBD1	TRBJ2-7	13	CSARQGASYEQYF	TGCAGTGCAAGACAGGGGGCGTCCTACGAGCAGTACTTC
many	TRBV4-1	NA	TRBJ2-5	17	CASSQEPSGRAQETQYF	TGCGCCAGCAGCCAAGAACCCTCAGGAAGGGCCCAAGAGACCCAGTACTTC
many	TRBV3-1	NA	TRBJ2-7	11	CASSQDHEQYF	TGTGCCAGCAGCCAAGATCACGAGCAGTACTTC
many	TRBV14	TRBD2	TRBJ2-2	16	CASSLSSGSGTGELFF	TGTGCCAGCAGCCTCTCTAGCGGGAGCGGCACCGGGGAGCTGTTTTTT
many	TRBV28	NA	TRBJ1-6	10	CASRGTALHF	TGTGCCAGCAGGGGCACGGCCCTCCACTTT
many	TRBV19	NA	TRBJ1-2	13	CASSATVLSGYTF	TGTGCCAGTAGTGCGACCGTACTCTCTGGCTACACCTTC
few	TRBV11-3	TRBD2	TRBJ2-5	14	CASSFPGTSGGRNF	TGTGCCAGCAGCTTCCCCGGGACTAGCGGGGGCAGGAACTTC
few	TRBV27	NA	TRBJ1-1	13	CASSLSRQLEAFF	TGTGCCAGCAGTTTATCCCGACAGCTTGAAGCTTTCTTT
many	TRBV4-1	NA	TRBJ1-1	13	CASSQDRRAEAFF	TGCGCCAGCAGCCAAGACAGGCGGGCTGAAGCTTTCTTT
many	TRBV6-5	TRBD1	TRBJ2-7	16	CASSYSTSGGSYEQYF	TGTGCCAGCAGTTACTCGACCTCAGGGGGCTCCTACGAGCAGTACTTC
NA	TRBV12-3/TRBV12-4	TRBD2	TRBJ2-7	18	CASSPRTSGSSSSYEQYF	TGTGCCAGCAGTCCCCGGACTAGCGGGAGTTCCAGCTCCTACGAGCAGTACTTC
many	TRBV29-1	TRBD2	TRBJ2-2	14	CSGRLAGVRGELFF	TGCAGCGGTCGACTAGCGGGAGTGCGCGGGGAGCTGTTTTTT
NA	TRBV9	TRBD2	TRBJ2-1	17	CASSLSPTSGLYNEQFF	TGTGCCAGCAGCCTTTCCCCGACTAGCGGTCTTTACAATGAGCAGTTCTTC
NA	TRBV5-1	TRBD1	TRBJ2-5	16	CASSQQGALYQETQYF	TGCGCCAGCAGCCAACAGGGGGCCCTGTACCAAGAGACCCAGTACTTC